A single TCR beta chain is shown here with its context. What this receptor recognizes is not known. No base qualities exist here, and no much larger clone lies one base off it. This sample was taken from a study of T-cell reconstitution after alpha-beta-depleted transplantation in children (dated by TCRdb to about 2016). Turning to the overall study: Using TCR repertoire profiling, the study followed T-cell immune reconstitution in a quantitative way in children after TCRalphabeta/CD19-depleted allogeneic hematopoietic cell transplantation.

V sheds 8 bases and J sheds 1 base, leaving 12 bases between their ends. Reading the germline V gene gives CDR1 MNHEY and CDR2 SVGEGT. The CDR3 runs 14 residues from the cysteine to the phenylalanine. CDR3 DNA is the only sequence kept; it has 42 bases, read in frame from the first base. Library preparation employed PCR. TCRdb names Illumina HiSeq 2500 as the instrument used. TCR library preparation used molecular barcoding, with unique molecular identifiers applied to normalize quantification of the TCRbeta repertoire. The public reads were reprocessed in TCRdb via fastp at Q25 and MiXCR, keeping in-frame beta chains. Rows with one shared CDR3 protein collapse into an entry with the most common genes and DNA. The sample includes around 600,000 distinct CDR3 sequences, with approximately 16% observed a single time. In total, the top ten clones hold approximately 1% of the sample.

The rearranged chain carries TRBV6-2 or TRBV6-3 and TRBJ2-1, and possibly TRBD2, on 7 matching bases. The input for sequencing was PBMCs from the stem cell graft donor, taken from the stem cell graft. The receptor comes from a human donor who donated a stem cell graft to a child with acute myeloid leukemia. The CDR3 protein is CASGGGGSYNEQFF. The sequenced DNA is TGTGCCAGCGGAGGGGGGGGGTCCTACAATGAGCAGTTCTTC.